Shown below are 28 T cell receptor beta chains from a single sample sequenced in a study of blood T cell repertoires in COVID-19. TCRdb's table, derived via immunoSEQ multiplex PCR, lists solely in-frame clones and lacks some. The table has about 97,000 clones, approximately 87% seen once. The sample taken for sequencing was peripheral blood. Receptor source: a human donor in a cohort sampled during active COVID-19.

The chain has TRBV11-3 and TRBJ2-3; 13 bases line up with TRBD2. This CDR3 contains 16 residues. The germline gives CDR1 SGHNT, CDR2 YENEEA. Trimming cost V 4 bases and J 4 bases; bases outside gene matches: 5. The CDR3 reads CASSYGLAGAADTQYF. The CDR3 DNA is TGTGCCAGCAGCTACGGACTAGCGGGGGCAGCAGATACGCAGTATTTT.

The chain's CDR3 is CASTRGLGSTDTQYF. The CDR3 DNA is TGTGCCAGCACAAGAGGGCTAGGGTCCACAGATACGCAGTATTTT. The chain carries TRBV6-5 and TRBJ2-3, with D possibly matching TRBD2 (5 bases). This CDR3 is built from 15 residues. Germline V gene sequence: CDR1 MNHEY, CDR2 SVGAGI. The germline V and J ends were trimmed by 7 bases and 2 bases, with 16 bases remaining between them.

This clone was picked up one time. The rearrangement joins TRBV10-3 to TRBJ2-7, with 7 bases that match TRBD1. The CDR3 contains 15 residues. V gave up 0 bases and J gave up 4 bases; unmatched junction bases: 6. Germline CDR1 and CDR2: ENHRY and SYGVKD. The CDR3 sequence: CAISESHRGGYEQYF. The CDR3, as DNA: TGTGCCATCAGTGAGTCGCACAGGGGTGGGTACGAGCAGTACTTC.

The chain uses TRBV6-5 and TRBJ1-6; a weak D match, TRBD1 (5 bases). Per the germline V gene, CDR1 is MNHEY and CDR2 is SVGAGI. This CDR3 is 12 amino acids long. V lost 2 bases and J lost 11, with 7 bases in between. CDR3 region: CASSYGGTPLHF. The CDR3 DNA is TGTGCCAGCAGTTACGGGGGGACACCCCTCCACTTT.

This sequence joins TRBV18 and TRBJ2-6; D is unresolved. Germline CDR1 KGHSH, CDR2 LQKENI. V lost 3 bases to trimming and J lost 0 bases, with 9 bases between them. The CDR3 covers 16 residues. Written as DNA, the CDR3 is TGTGCCAGCTCACCTCCGGGTTTCTCTGGGGCCAACGTCCTGACTTTC. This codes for CASSPPGFSGANVLTF.

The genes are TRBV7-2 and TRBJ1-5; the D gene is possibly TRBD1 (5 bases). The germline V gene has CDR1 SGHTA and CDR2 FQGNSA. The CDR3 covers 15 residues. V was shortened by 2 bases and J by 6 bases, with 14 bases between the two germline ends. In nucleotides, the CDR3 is TGTGCCAGCAGCTTATTCCTTGGGGGGGGTCAGCCCCAGCATTTT. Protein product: CASSLFLGGGQPQHF.

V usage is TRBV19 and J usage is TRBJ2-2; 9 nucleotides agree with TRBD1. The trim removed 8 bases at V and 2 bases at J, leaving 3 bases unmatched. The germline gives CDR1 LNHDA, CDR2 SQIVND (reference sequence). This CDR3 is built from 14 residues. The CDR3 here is CASGGQGNTGELFF. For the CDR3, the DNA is TGTGCCAGTGGGGGACAGGGAAACACCGGGGAGCTGTTTTTT.

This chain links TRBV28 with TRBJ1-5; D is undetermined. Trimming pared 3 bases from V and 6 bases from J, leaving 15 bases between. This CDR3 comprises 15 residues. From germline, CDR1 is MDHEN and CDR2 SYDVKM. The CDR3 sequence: CASSFRRLASQPQHF. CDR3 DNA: TGTGCCAGCAGTTTTAGGCGGCTAGCAAGTCAGCCCCAGCATTTT.

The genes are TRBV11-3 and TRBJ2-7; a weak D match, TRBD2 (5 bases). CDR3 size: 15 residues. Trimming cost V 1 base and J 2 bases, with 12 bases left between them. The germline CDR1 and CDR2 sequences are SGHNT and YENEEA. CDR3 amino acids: CASSLGGSGTYEQYF. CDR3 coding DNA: TGTGCCAGCAGCTTAGGAGGTTCGGGGACCTACGAGCAGTACTTC.

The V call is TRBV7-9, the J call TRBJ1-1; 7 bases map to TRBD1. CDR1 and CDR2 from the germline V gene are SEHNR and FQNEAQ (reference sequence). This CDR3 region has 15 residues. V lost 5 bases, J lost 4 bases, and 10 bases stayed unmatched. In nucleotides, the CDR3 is TGTGCCAGCAGCCTTGGGGACAGTTTGGGCACTGAAGCTTTCTTT. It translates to CASSLGDSLGTEAFF. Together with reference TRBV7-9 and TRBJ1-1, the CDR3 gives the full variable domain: DTGVSQNPRHKITKRGQNVTFRCDPISEHNRLYWYRQTLGQGPEFLTYFQNEAQLEKSRLLSDRFSAERPKGSFSTLEIQRTEQGDSAMYLCASSLGDSLGTEAFFGQGTRLTVV.

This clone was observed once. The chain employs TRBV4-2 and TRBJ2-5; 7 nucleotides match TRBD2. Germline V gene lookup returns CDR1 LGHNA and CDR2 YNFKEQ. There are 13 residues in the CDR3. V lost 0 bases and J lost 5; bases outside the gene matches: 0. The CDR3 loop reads CASSQDSGETQYF. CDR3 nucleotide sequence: TGTGCCAGCAGCCAAGATAGCGGGGAGACCCAGTACTTC.

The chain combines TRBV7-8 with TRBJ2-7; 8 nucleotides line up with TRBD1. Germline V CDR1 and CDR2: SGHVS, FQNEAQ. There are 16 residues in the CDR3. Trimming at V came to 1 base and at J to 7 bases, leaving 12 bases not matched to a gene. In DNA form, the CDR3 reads TGTGCCAGCAGCTTAGATATCGACAGGGGCCTCGGGGAGCAGTACTTC. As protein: CASSLDIDRGLGEQYF.

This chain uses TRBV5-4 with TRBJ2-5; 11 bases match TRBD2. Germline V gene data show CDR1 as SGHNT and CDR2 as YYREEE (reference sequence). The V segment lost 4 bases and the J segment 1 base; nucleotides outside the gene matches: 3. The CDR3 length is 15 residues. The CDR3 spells CASSHTSGGQETQYF. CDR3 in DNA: TGTGCCAGCAGCCACACTAGCGGGGGCCAAGAGACCCAGTACTTC.

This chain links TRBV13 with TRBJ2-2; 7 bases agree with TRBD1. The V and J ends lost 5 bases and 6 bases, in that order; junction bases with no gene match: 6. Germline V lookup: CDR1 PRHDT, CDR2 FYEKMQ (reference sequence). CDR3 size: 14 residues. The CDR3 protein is CASSPPTGPGELFF. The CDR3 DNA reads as TGTGCCAGCAGCCCACCGACAGGGCCCGGGGAGCTGTTTTTT.

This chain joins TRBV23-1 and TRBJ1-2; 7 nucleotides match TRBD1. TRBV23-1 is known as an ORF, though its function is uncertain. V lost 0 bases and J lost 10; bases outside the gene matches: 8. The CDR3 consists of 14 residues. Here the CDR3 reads CASSQSGGAAVYTF. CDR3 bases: TGCGCCAGCAGTCAATCAGGGGGCGCAGCGGTCTACACCTTC.

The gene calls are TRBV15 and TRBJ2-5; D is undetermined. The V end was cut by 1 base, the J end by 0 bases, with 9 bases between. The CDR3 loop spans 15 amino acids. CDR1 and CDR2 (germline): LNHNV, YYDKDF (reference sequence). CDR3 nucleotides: TGTGCCACCAGCAGAGTAACCACTAACCAAGAGACCCAGTACTTC. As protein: CATSRVTTNQETQYF.

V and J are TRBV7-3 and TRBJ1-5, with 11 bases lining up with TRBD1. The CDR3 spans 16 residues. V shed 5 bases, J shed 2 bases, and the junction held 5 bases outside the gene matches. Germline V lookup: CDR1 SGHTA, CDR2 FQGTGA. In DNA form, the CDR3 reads TGTGCCAGCAGCCGTCGGACAGGGGGCGGCAATCAGCCCCAGCATTTT. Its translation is CASSRRTGGGNQPQHF. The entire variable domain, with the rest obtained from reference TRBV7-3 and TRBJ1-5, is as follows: GAGVSQTPSNKVTEKGKYVELRCDPISGHTALYWYRQSLGQGPEFLIYFQGTGAADDSGLPNDRFFAVRPEGSVSTLKIQRTERGDSAVYLCASSRRTGGGNQPQHFGDGTRLSIL.

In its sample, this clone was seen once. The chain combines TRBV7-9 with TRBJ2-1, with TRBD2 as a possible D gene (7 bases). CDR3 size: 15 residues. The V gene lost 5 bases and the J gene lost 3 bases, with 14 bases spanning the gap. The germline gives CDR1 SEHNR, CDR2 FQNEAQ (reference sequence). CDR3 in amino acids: CASSTLGGGYNEQFF. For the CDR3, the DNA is TGTGCCAGCAGCACCCTGGGAGGGGGCTACAATGAGCAGTTCTTC. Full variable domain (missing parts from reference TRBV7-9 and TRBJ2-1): DTGVSQNPRHKITKRGQNVTFRCDPISEHNRLYWYRQTLGQGPEFLTYFQNEAQLEKSRLLSDRFSAERPKGSFSTLEIQRTEQGDSAMYLCASSTLGGGYNEQFFGPGTRLTVL.

The CDR3 DNA is TGCGCCAGCAGCTTACAGGGGGCGCGAACTGAAGCTTTCTTT. It yields the protein CASSLQGARTEAFF. V usage is TRBV5-1 and J usage is TRBJ1-1; 9 bases are shared with TRBD1. This CDR3 has 14 residues. Losses at the gene ends were 2 bases for V and 5 bases for J; bases not matched to a gene: 4. The germline V gene encodes CDR1 SGHRS and CDR2 YFSETQ. Filled out from reference TRBV5-1 and TRBJ1-1, the complete variable domain reads KAGVTQTPRYLIKTRGQQVTLSCSPISGHRSVSWYQQTPGQGLQFLFEYFSETQRNKGNFPGRFSGRQFSNSRSEMNVSTLELGDSALYLCASSLQGARTEAFFGQGTRLTVV.

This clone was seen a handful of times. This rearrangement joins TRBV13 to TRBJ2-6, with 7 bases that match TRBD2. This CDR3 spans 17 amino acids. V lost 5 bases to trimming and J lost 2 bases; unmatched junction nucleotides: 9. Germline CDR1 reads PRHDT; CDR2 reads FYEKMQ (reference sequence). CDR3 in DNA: TGTGCCAGCAGCCACGGGGGGATTTCTGCTGGGGCCAACGTCCTGACTTTC. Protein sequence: CASSHGGISAGANVLTF.

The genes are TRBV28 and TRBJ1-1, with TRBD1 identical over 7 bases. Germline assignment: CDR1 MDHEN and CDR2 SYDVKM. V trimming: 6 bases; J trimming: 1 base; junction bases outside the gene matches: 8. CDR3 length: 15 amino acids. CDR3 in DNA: TGTGCCAGCAGCACCCCCGGGACAGAGAACACTGAAGCTTTCTTT. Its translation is CASSTPGTENTEAFF.

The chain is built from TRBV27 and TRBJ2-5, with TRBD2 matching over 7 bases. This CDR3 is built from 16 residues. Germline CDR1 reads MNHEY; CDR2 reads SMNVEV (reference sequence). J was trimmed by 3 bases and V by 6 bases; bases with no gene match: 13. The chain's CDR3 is CASSGYRESGEETQYF. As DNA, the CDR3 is TGTGCCAGCAGCGGTTATCGGGAGAGCGGGGAAGAGACCCAGTACTTC.

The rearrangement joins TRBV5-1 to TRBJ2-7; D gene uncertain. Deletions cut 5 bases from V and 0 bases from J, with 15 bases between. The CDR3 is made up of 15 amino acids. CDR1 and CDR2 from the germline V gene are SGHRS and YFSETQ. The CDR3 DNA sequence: TGCGCCAGCAGTTGGGCGACGTCAAGCTCCTACGAGCAGTACTTC. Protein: CASSWATSSSYEQYF.

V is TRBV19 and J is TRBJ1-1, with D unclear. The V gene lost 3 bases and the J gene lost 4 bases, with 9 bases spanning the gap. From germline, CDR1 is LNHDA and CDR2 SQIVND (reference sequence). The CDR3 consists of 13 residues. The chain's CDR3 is CASSIPELTEAFF. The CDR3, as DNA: TGTGCCAGTAGTATTCCTGAGCTCACTGAAGCTTTCTTT.

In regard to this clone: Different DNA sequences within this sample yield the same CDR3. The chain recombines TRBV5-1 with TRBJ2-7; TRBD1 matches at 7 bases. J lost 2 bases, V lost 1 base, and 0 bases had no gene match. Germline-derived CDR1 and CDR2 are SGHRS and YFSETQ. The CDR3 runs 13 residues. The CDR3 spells CASSLTGAYEQYF. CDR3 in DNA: TGCGCCAGCAGCTTGACAGGGGCCTACGAGCAGTACTTC.

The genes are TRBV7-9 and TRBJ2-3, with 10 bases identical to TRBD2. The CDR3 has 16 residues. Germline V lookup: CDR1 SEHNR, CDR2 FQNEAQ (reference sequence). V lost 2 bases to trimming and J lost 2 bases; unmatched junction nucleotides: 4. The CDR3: CASSLYSGRHTDTQYF. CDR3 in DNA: TGTGCCAGCAGCTTATATAGCGGGAGGCACACAGATACGCAGTATTTT.

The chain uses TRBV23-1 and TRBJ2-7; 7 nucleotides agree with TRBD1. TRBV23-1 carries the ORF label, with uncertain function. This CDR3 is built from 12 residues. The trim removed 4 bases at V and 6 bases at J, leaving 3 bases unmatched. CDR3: CASSPGQTEQYF. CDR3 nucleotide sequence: TGCGCCAGCAGTCCGGGACAGACCGAGCAGTACTTC.

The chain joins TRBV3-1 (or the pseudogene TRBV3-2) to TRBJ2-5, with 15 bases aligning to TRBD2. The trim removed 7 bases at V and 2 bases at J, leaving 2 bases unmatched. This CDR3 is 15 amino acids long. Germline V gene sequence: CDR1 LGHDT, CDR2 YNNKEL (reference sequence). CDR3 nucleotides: TGTGCCAGCAACGGACTAGCGGGGGGGCAAGAGACCCAGTACTTC. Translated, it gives CASNGLAGGQETQYF.